The rows below give T cell receptor beta chains drawn from one sample of a study of blood T cell repertoires in COVID-19. This table comes from immunoSEQ multiplex PCR, and its TCRdb copy is limited to in-frame clones, with some not included. The data hold a few hundred thousand clones, with around 86% observed a single time. Sequenced: peripheral blood. These receptors came from a woman aged 55 to 70 with COVID-19, enrolled during active disease. CDR3s include the opening cysteine and the closing phenylalanine or tryptophan. The order of the fields is V gene, D gene, clone size, J gene, CDR3 DNA, CDR3 protein. A D gene is named only where the DNA matches it firmly. Rows may omit the clone size; those that give it use once, few, many or a size class.

V gene: TRBV19
D gene: -
clone size: once
J gene: TRBJ1-2
CDR3 DNA: TGTGCCAGTAGCCAGGGGTATGGCTACACCTTC
CDR3 protein: CASSQGYGYTF

V gene: TRBV5-1
D gene: TRBD1
clone size: -
J gene: TRBJ1-1
CDR3 DNA: TGCGCCAGCAGCCGACAGGGAGTAAACACTGAAGCTTTCTTT
CDR3 protein: CASSRQGVNTEAFF

V gene: TRBV30
D gene: -
clone size: -
J gene: TRBJ1-3
CDR3 DNA: TGTGCCTGGAGTCGAAACAGGGGAAACACCATATATTTT
CDR3 protein: CAWSRNRGNTIYF

V gene: TRBV28
D gene: TRBD1
clone size: -
J gene: TRBJ1-2
CDR3 DNA: TGTGCCAGCAGTTCCCCGGGACAGGGCGCCTATGGCTACACCTTC
CDR3 protein: CASSSPGQGAYGYTF

V gene: TRBV27
D gene: -
clone size: -
J gene: TRBJ2-7
CDR3 DNA: TGTGCCAGCAGTTTCAGGGGATCTTCCTACGAGCAGTACTTC
CDR3 protein: CASSFRGSSYEQYF

V gene: TRBV18
D gene: -
clone size: -
J gene: TRBJ1-2
CDR3 DNA: TGTGCCAGCTCACCACCGGAGGGGATGATGGGGTATGGCTACACCTTC
CDR3 protein: CASSPPEGMMGYGYTF

V gene: TRBV6-5
D gene: -
clone size: -
J gene: TRBJ1-2
CDR3 DNA: TGTGCCAGCAGGATGGCGGGCACCACTAACTATGGCTACACCTTC
CDR3 protein: CASRMAGTTNYGYTF

V gene: TRBV7-9
D gene: -
clone size: -
J gene: TRBJ1-5
CDR3 DNA: TGTGCCAGCAGCCGAACGAGGGGGGGAAGCAATCAGCCCCAGCATTTT
CDR3 protein: CASSRTRGGSNQPQHF

V gene: TRBV29-1
D gene: -
clone size: -
J gene: TRBJ1-2
CDR3 DNA: TGCAGCGCTCGAGACATTACATATGGCTACACCTTC
CDR3 protein: CSARDITYGYTF

V gene: TRBV9
D gene: -
clone size: -
J gene: TRBJ1-2
CDR3 DNA: TGTGCCAGCAGCGTACCCTCTTATGGCTACACCTTC
CDR3 protein: CASSVPSYGYTF

V gene: TRBV29-1
D gene: TRBD1
clone size: -
J gene: TRBJ1-3
CDR3 DNA: TGCAGCGTTGAAGTGACAGGGACGGGAAACACCATATATTTT
CDR3 protein: CSVEVTGTGNTIYF

V gene: TRBV9
D gene: TRBD2
clone size: -
J gene: TRBJ2-1
CDR3 DNA: TGTGCCAGCAGCGTAGGAGGGAGGGCGGTAAGCAATGAGCAGTTCTTC
CDR3 protein: CASSVGGRAVSNEQFF

V gene: TRBV10-2
D gene: -
clone size: -
J gene: TRBJ1-3
CDR3 DNA: TGCGCCAGCAGTGAGGTACCGGGGACTTCGAGAAAAAACTCTGGAAACACCATATATTTT
CDR3 protein: CASSEVPGTSRKNSGNTIYF

V gene: TRBV27
D gene: -
clone size: -
J gene: TRBJ2-7
CDR3 DNA: TGTGCCAGCAGTTGGGGCGGAGGGAACTACGAGCAGTACTTC
CDR3 protein: CASSWGGGNYEQYF

V gene: TRBV24-1
D gene: TRBD1
clone size: -
J gene: TRBJ2-5
CDR3 DNA: TGTGCCACCAGTGAACCCACAGGGGGTTGGGGAGAGACCCAGTACTTC
CDR3 protein: CATSEPTGGWGETQYF

V gene: TRBV6-5
D gene: TRBD1
clone size: few
J gene: TRBJ2-5
CDR3 DNA: TGTGCCAGCAGACAGGGGGCAGAGACCCAGTACTTC
CDR3 protein: CASRQGAETQYF

V gene: TRBV7-2
D gene: -
clone size: -
J gene: TRBJ2-2
CDR3 DNA: TGTGCCAGCAGCTTAGGGGTGCGGACCGGGGAGCTGTTTTTT
CDR3 protein: CASSLGVRTGELFF

V gene: TRBV6-4
D gene: -
clone size: -
J gene: TRBJ2-5
CDR3 DNA: TGTGCCAGCAGTGCTGAGCTCCAAGAGACCCAGTACTTC
CDR3 protein: CASSAELQETQYF

V gene: TRBV20-1
D gene: TRBD1
clone size: many
J gene: TRBJ1-6
CDR3 DNA: TGCAGTGCTAGTAGGGGACAGGAGACAAATTCACCCCTCCACTTT
CDR3 protein: CSASRGQETNSPLHF

V gene: TRBV20-1
D gene: TRBD1
clone size: -
J gene: TRBJ2-2
CDR3 DNA: TGCAGTGCTAGTCGAGACAGGGCACCGTCAACCGGGGAGCTGTTTTTT
CDR3 protein: CSASRDRAPSTGELFF

V gene: TRBV5-8
D gene: TRBD1
clone size: -
J gene: TRBJ2-5
CDR3 DNA: TGTGCCAGCAGCTTGAGTAGGAGACAGGGGATTTACCAAGAGACCCAGTACTTC
CDR3 protein: CASSLSRRQGIYQETQYF

V gene: TRBV6-1
D gene: TRBD1
clone size: -
J gene: TRBJ1-2
CDR3 DNA: TGTGCCAGCAGTGAATACGGGACAGCAGATGGCTACACCTTC
CDR3 protein: CASSEYGTADGYTF

V gene: TRBV5-4
D gene: TRBD1
clone size: -
J gene: TRBJ1-1
CDR3 DNA: TGTGCCAGCAGGTCTGTCACAGGGGCAGGGGACACTGAAGCTTTCTTT
CDR3 protein: CASRSVTGAGDTEAFF

V gene: TRBV12-3/TRBV12-4
D gene: -
clone size: -
J gene: TRBJ2-1
CDR3 DNA: TGTGCCAGCAGTAATCTCTACAATGAGCAGTTCTTC
CDR3 protein: CASSNLYNEQFF

V gene: TRBV5-1
D gene: TRBD1
clone size: few
J gene: TRBJ2-7
CDR3 DNA: TGCGCCAGCAGTCCTCGGACAGGGGGTTCCTACGAGCAGTACTTC
CDR3 protein: CASSPRTGGSYEQYF

V gene: TRBV27
D gene: -
clone size: -
J gene: TRBJ2-7
CDR3 DNA: TGTGCCACCACGACGGCAGGCTCCTACGAGCAGTACTTC
CDR3 protein: CATTTAGSYEQYF

V gene: TRBV19
D gene: -
clone size: -
J gene: TRBJ1-1
CDR3 DNA: TGTGCCAGTAGTATCGGCCCAGGTGAGAACACTGAAGCTTTCTTT
CDR3 protein: CASSIGPGENTEAFF

V gene: TRBV4-1
D gene: -
clone size: -
J gene: TRBJ1-1
CDR3 DNA: TGCGCCAGCAGCTTGAGCCGGAACACTGAAGCTTTCTTT
CDR3 protein: CASSLSRNTEAFF

V gene: TRBV6-2/TRBV6-3
D gene: TRBD2
clone size: -
J gene: TRBJ2-2
CDR3 DNA: TGTGCCAGCAGTCTAGGACTAGCGGGAGGCCACCGGGGCACCGGGGAGCTGTTTTTT
CDR3 protein: CASSLGLAGGHRGTGELFF

V gene: TRBV27
D gene: -
clone size: -
J gene: TRBJ2-3
CDR3 DNA: TGTGCCAGTTCAGTTTACACAGATACGCAGTATTTT
CDR3 protein: CASSVYTDTQYF

V gene: TRBV5-6
D gene: TRBD1
clone size: -
J gene: TRBJ1-2
CDR3 DNA: TGTGCCAGCAGCGTACCGGGACAGGGGGCCTATGGCTACACCTTC
CDR3 protein: CASSVPGQGAYGYTF

V gene: TRBV19
D gene: TRBD1
clone size: once
J gene: TRBJ1-5
CDR3 DNA: TGTGCCAGTAGCACGACAGGGTTCAATCAGCCCCAGCATTTT
CDR3 protein: CASSTTGFNQPQHF

V gene: TRBV5-1
D gene: -
clone size: once
J gene: TRBJ2-5
CDR3 DNA: TGCGCCAGCAGCTTTGGACAGAACCAAGAGACCCAGTACTTC
CDR3 protein: CASSFGQNQETQYF

V gene: TRBV25-1
D gene: TRBD1
clone size: once
J gene: TRBJ1-1
CDR3 DNA: TGTGCCAGCAGTGAATTCAGGGGGCCGAACACTGAAGCTTTCTTT
CDR3 protein: CASSEFRGPNTEAFF

V gene: TRBV2
D gene: TRBD1
clone size: -
J gene: TRBJ2-7
CDR3 DNA: TGTGCCAGCAGTCAGGACAGGGGTAGAGCCTACGAGCAGTACTTC
CDR3 protein: CASSQDRGRAYEQYF

V gene: TRBV5-6
D gene: -
clone size: -
J gene: TRBJ2-7
CDR3 DNA: TGTGCCAGCAGCTTGGCCTTCTCTACCTACGAGCAGTACTTC
CDR3 protein: CASSLAFSTYEQYF

V gene: TRBV28
D gene: TRBD2
clone size: -
J gene: TRBJ2-7
CDR3 DNA: TGTGCCAGCAGTTTATTTTCTAGACTAGCGGACTACGAGCAGTACTTC
CDR3 protein: CASSLFSRLADYEQYF

V gene: TRBV10-3
D gene: TRBD1
clone size: -
J gene: TRBJ1-1
CDR3 DNA: TGTGCCATCACTGAGACAGGGGGCAGAGGCACTGAAGCTTTCTTT
CDR3 protein: CAITETGGRGTEAFF

V gene: TRBV9
D gene: TRBD1
clone size: -
J gene: TRBJ2-2
CDR3 DNA: TGTGCCAGCAATGGCGGACAGGGGGCGGCCGGGGAGCTGTTTTTT
CDR3 protein: CASNGGQGAAGELFF

V gene: TRBV28
D gene: -
clone size: -
J gene: TRBJ1-4
CDR3 DNA: TGTGCCAGCAGTTCTATCGTCTTAAGAGGGGAAAAACTGTTTTTT
CDR3 protein: CASSSIVLRGEKLFF

V gene: TRBV30
D gene: -
clone size: -
J gene: TRBJ1-2
CDR3 DNA: TGTGCCAAAGGGACTACATCCGGGTTGGATGGCTACACCTTC
CDR3 protein: CAKGTTSGLDGYTF

V gene: TRBV6-2/TRBV6-3
D gene: -
clone size: -
J gene: TRBJ2-7
CDR3 DNA: TGTGCCAGCAGTTGGGCCGGGACACCTAACTACGAGCAGTACTTC
CDR3 protein: CASSWAGTPNYEQYF

V gene: TRBV5-4
D gene: -
clone size: -
J gene: TRBJ2-2
CDR3 DNA: TGTGCCGCAGGTGTCGTTACAGGGACGAACACCGGGGAGCTGTTTTTT
CDR3 protein: CAAGVVTGTNTGELFF

V gene: TRBV9
D gene: TRBD1
clone size: -
J gene: TRBJ1-2
CDR3 DNA: TGTGCCAGCAGCGCCTTACTGGGGGTACAGGGGAACTATGGCTACACCTTC
CDR3 protein: CASSALLGVQGNYGYTF

V gene: TRBV29-1
D gene: -
clone size: once
J gene: TRBJ1-2
CDR3 DNA: TGCAGCGTTGAAGATCTTAAGGGGCTCAGAAATCGCGGCTACACCTTC
CDR3 protein: CSVEDLKGLRNRGYTF

V gene: TRBV29-1
D gene: -
clone size: -
J gene: TRBJ1-1
CDR3 DNA: TGCAGCGCCCAGCGGGGGAACACTGAAGCTTTCTTT
CDR3 protein: CSAQRGNTEAFF